Listed below are T cell receptor beta chains from one sample, sequenced in a study of sequential checkpoint blockade in melanoma. Libraries were prepared by immunoSEQ multiplex PCR; TCRdb keeps only in-frame clonotypes and omits some of them. The table lists 20,000 or so clones, over 60% of them singletons. The starting material was CD8+ T cells sorted from blood (inferred from file names), obtained from a patient given nivolumab and ipilimumab in sequence. The source of these receptors is a human donor with melanoma. The CDR3 runs from the conserved cysteine through the conserved F or W. D genes are given only for firm matches. Part of the rows lack a size; the others show once, few, many or a class for expanded clones.

V	size	D	J	CDR3	DNA
TRBV7-2	medium-sized	-	TRBJ2-1	CASSPLHSSSYNEQFF	TGTGCCAGCAGCCCACTTCATAGCAGCTCCTACAATGAGCAGTTCTTC
TRBV7-2	-	-	TRBJ2-7	CASSPWGVPGSYEQYF	TGTGCCAGCAGCCCCTGGGGCGTGCCGGGCTCCTACGAGCAGTACTTC
TRBV4-1	-	TRBD1	TRBJ1-1	CASSNRGMNTEAFF	TGCGCCAGCAGCAACAGGGGCATGAACACTGAAGCTTTCTTT
TRBV9	-	-	TRBJ1-6	CASSLKGGNSPLHF	TGTGCCAGCAGCCTAAAGGGGGGGAATTCACCCCTCCACTTT
TRBV4-3	-	-	TRBJ1-1	CASSQEGDTEAFF	TGCGCCAGCAGCCAAGAAGGAGACACTGAAGCTTTCTTT
TRBV28	-	-	TRBJ1-2	CASSLDSPNYGYTF	TGTGCCAGCAGTTTGGACAGCCCTAACTATGGCTACACCTTC
TRBV7-9	-	-	TRBJ1-1	CASSSPLLQGTPEAFF	TGTGCCAGCAGCTCTCCTCTCCTACAGGGAACCCCTGAAGCTTTCTTT
TRBV6-5	-	-	TRBJ1-5	CASSHRLGHQPQHF	TGTGCCAGCAGTCATCGCCTGGGGCATCAGCCCCAGCATTTT
TRBV7-2	-	-	TRBJ2-2	CASSLLAVTGELFF	TGTGCCAGCAGCTTACTTGCGGTCACCGGGGAGCTGTTTTTT
TRBV27	-	-	TRBJ2-7	CASSLVGGAEQYF	TGTGCCAGCAGTTTAGTAGGAGGGGCCGAGCAGTACTTC
TRBV28	-	TRBD2	TRBJ2-1	CASSFHASGLQFF	TGTGCCAGCAGTTTTCATGCTAGCGGTCTGCAGTTCTTC
TRBV7-9	-	-	TRBJ2-7	CASSSGNSYEQYF	TGTGCCAGCAGCTCCGGGAACTCCTACGAGCAGTACTTC
TRBV7-8	-	TRBD2	TRBJ2-7	CASSLTGRLAGNYEQYF	TGTGCCAGCAGCTTAACGGGTCGACTAGCGGGGAACTACGAGCAGTACTTC
TRBV19	-	-	TRBJ2-4	CASSFQDSGGIQYF	TGTGCCAGTAGTTTCCAGGACAGTGGGGGCATTCAGTACTTC
TRBV5-4	-	TRBD2	TRBJ2-7	CASSPRLAEERYEQYF	TGTGCCAGCAGCCCGAGGCTAGCGGAGGAACGCTACGAGCAGTACTTC
TRBV19	once	TRBD2	TRBJ2-7	CATSRGLAASYEQYF	TGTGCCACCAGCCGAGGACTAGCGGCTTCCTACGAGCAGTACTTC
TRBV6-5	-	TRBD1	TRBJ2-7	CASSVGQGLYEQYF	TGTGCCAGCAGTGTGGGACAGGGTTTATACGAGCAGTACTTC
TRBV4-1	-	TRBD1	TRBJ1-6	CASSQAPGTGLVPPLHF	TGCGCCAGCAGCCAAGCCCCCGGGACAGGGTTAGTTCCACCCCTCCACTTT
TRBV27	-	TRBD1	TRBJ2-7	CASSSPGQGSEQYF	TGTGCCAGCAGTTCCCCGGGACAGGGAAGCGAGCAGTACTTC
TRBV7-9	-	TRBD2	TRBJ2-7	CASSRPGGIHEQYF	TGTGCCAGCAGTCGACCCGGGGGGATCCACGAGCAGTACTTC
TRBV7-9	medium-sized	-	TRBJ2-1	CASSLVSLEQFF	TGTGCCAGCAGCTTAGTCTCACTGGAGCAGTTCTTC
TRBV5-1	-	TRBD2	TRBJ2-1	CASSLGLAMGYNEQFF	TGCGCCAGCAGCTTGGGACTAGCGATGGGCTACAATGAGCAGTTCTTC
TRBV5-1	few	TRBD2	TRBJ2-1	CASSLGGGYNEQFF	TGCGCCAGCAGCTTGGGCGGGGGCTACAATGAGCAGTTCTTC
TRBV11-3	-	-	TRBJ2-7	CASSLGELDEQYF	TGTGCCAGCAGCTTAGGAGAGCTTGACGAGCAGTACTTC
TRBV6-4	-	-	TRBJ2-2	CASSVNSGNTGELFF	TGTGCCAGCAGTGTCAATAGCGGAAACACCGGGGAGCTGTTTTTT
TRBV27	-	TRBD2	TRBJ2-7	CASSPGTSGNNEQYF	TGTGCCAGCAGTCCCGGGACTAGCGGGAACAACGAGCAGTACTTC
TRBV28	-	-	TRBJ2-3	CASTESGADTQYF	TGTGCCAGCACCGAATCAGGGGCAGATACGCAGTATTTT
TRBV7-9	few	-	TRBJ2-1	CASSFPDLAVSSYNEQFF	TGTGCCAGCAGCTTCCCAGATTTAGCCGTAAGCTCCTACAATGAGCAGTTCTTC
TRBV28	-	TRBD1	TRBJ2-7	CASSVRDRGRLLEQYF	TGTGCCAGCAGTGTCCGGGACAGGGGGCGTCTGCTCGAGCAGTACTTC
TRBV7-2	few	TRBD1	TRBJ2-1	CASSPPAGGAYNEQFF	TGTGCCAGCAGCCCCCCGGCAGGGGGCGCGTACAATGAGCAGTTCTTC
TRBV10-3	-	TRBD2	TRBJ2-3	CAISESPASGRTDTQYF	TGTGCCATCAGTGAGTCACCGGCTAGCGGGAGAACAGATACGCAGTATTTT
TRBV4-3	few	-	TRBJ2-7	CASSQDPQGSYEQYF	TGCGCCAGCAGCCAAGATCCCCAGGGTTCCTACGAGCAGTACTTC
TRBV13	-	TRBD2	TRBJ2-2	CASSPDLAGALNTGELFF	TGTGCCAGCAGCCCGGACTTAGCGGGAGCCTTGAACACCGGGGAGCTGTTTTTT
TRBV2	-	-	TRBJ1-6	CASSALSSYNSPLHF	TGTGCCAGCAGTGCCCTCAGCTCCTATAATTCACCCCTCCACTTT
TRBV4-3	-	-	TRBJ1-1	CASSLARVSNTEAFF	TGCGCCAGCAGCCTCGCTCGGGTCTCAAACACTGAAGCTTTCTTT
TRBV27	-	TRBD1	TRBJ2-7	CASSLGTGRPYF	TGTGCCAGCAGTCTTGGGACAGGCCGGCCGTACTTC
TRBV6-1	once	TRBD1	TRBJ2-1	CASPGTGGRNEQFF	TGTGCCAGCCCCGGGACAGGGGGCCGCAATGAGCAGTTCTTC
TRBV5-1	-	-	TRBJ2-1	CASSLALGGHYNEQFF	TGCGCCAGCAGCTTGGCTCTTGGGGGACACTACAATGAGCAGTTCTTC
TRBV27	-	-	TRBJ2-7	CASRTSYEQYF	TGTGCCAGCAGGACTAGCTACGAGCAGTACTTC
TRBV6-8	-	TRBD1	TRBJ1-2	CASSTRTGRAAGYTF	TGTGCCAGCAGTACCAGGACAGGAAGGGCGGCTGGCTACACCTTC
TRBV9	-	TRBD2	TRBJ2-7	CASSPTSGGFSSYEQYF	TGTGCCAGCAGCCCGACTAGCGGGGGGTTTAGCTCCTACGAGCAGTACTTC
TRBV19	few	-	TRBJ2-7	CASSMAGGGFYEQYF	TGTGCCAGTAGTATGGCAGGGGGAGGTTTCTACGAGCAGTACTTC
TRBV19	-	-	TRBJ1-4	CASSIGGAHLINEKLFF	TGTGCCAGTAGTATCGGTGGGGCCCACCTTATTAATGAAAAACTGTTTTTT
TRBV9	few	-	TRBJ2-6	CASSVDGSGGANVLTF	TGTGCCAGCAGCGTAGATGGCTCCGGGGGGGCCAACGTCCTGACTTTC
TRBV5-6	-	TRBD1	TRBJ2-7	CASSFPGQNSYEQYF	TGTGCCAGCAGCTTCCCGGGACAGAACTCCTACGAGCAGTACTTC
TRBV5-1	few	-	TRBJ2-6	CASSQDGGSGANVLTF	TGCGCCAGCAGCCAAGATGGCGGCTCTGGGGCCAACGTCCTGACTTTC
TRBV5-5	few	-	TRBJ2-1	CASSLDGTSKNEQFF	TGTGCCAGCAGCTTGGATGGGACTTCAAAGAATGAGCAGTTCTTC
TRBV10-2	-	TRBD2	TRBJ2-2	CASEESTSAVPLAGELFF	TGCGCCAGCGAGGAGTCGACTAGCGCGGTTCCCCTAGCCGGGGAGCTGTTTTTT
TRBV6-5	-	TRBD1	TRBJ2-7	CASSYGTGVPYEQYF	TGTGCCAGCAGTTACGGGACAGGGGTTCCCTACGAGCAGTACTTC
TRBV7-6	once	TRBD1	TRBJ1-1	CASSHGKNYRGITEAFF	TGTGCCAGCAGCCACGGAAAAAACTACAGGGGAATAACTGAAGCTTTCTTT
TRBV6-4	-	TRBD2	TRBJ2-1	CASSDSSGSYNEQFF	TGTGCCAGCAGTGACTCTAGCGGGTCCTACAATGAGCAGTTCTTC